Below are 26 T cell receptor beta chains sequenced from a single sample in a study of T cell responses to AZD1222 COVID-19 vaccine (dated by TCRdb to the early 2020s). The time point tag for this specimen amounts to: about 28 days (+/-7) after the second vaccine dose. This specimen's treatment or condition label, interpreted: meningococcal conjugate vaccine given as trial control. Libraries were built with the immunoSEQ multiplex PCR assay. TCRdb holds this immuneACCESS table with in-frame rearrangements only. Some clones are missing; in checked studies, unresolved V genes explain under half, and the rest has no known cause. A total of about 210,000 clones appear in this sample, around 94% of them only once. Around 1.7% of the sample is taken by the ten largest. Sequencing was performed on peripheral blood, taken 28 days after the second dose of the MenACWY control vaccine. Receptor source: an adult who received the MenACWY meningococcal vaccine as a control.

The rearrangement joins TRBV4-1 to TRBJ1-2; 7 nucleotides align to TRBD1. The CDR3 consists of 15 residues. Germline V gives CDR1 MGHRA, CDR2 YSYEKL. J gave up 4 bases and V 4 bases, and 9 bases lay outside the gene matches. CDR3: CASSRNEGAGYGYTF. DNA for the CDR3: TGCGCCAGCAGCCGTAATGAGGGGGCGGGCTATGGCTACACCTTC.

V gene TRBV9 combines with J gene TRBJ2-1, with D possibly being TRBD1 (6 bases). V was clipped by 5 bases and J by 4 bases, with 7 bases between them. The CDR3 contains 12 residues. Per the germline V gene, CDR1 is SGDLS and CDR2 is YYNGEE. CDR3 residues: CASSGQYNEQFF. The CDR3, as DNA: TGTGCCAGCAGTGGACAGTACAATGAGCAGTTCTTC.

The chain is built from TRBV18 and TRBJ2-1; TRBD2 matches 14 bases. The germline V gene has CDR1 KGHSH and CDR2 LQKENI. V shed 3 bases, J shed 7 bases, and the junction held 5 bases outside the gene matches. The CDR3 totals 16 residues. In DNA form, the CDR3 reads TGTGCCAGCTCACCCCAGGGACTAGCGGGAGAAAATGAGCAGTTCTTC. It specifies CASSPQGLAGENEQFF.

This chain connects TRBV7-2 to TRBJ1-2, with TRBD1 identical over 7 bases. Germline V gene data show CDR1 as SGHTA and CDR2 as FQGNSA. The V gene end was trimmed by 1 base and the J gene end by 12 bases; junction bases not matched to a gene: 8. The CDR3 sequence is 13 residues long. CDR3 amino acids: CASSLGRTTGNTF. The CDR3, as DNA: TGTGCCAGCAGCTTAGGTAGGACGACAGGGAACACCTTC.

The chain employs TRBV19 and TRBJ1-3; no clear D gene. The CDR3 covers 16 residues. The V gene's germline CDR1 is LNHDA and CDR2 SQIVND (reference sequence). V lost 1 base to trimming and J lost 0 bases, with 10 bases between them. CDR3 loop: CASSIAGGISGNTIYF. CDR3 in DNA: TGTGCCAGTAGTATAGCCGGCGGAATCTCTGGAAACACCATATATTTT.

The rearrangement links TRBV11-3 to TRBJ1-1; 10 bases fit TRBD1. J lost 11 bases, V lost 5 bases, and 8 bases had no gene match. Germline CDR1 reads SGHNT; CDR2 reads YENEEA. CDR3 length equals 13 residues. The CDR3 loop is CASSAGTGVAAFF. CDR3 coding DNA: TGTGCCAGCAGCGCCGGGACAGGGGTCGCGGCTTTCTTT.

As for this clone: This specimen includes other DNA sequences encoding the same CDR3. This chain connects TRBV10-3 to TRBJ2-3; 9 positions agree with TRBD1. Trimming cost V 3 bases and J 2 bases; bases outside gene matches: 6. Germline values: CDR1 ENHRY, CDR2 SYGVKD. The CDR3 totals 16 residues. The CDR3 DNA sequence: TGTGCCATCAGTGACCCGGGACAGGGATCCACAGATACGCAGTATTTT. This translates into CAISDPGQGSTDTQYF.

Written as DNA, the CDR3 is TGTGCCAAGACGGGACAGGGTGCTGGAAACACCATATATTTT. Translation: CAKTGQGAGNTIYF. The chain recombines TRBV2 with TRBJ1-3, with TRBD1 identical over 9 bases. Germline V CDR1 and CDR2: SNHLY, FYNNEI. Unmatched junction bases numbered 6, after V lost 10 bases and J lost 2 bases. This CDR3 is 14 amino acids long. The full variable domain, rest sourced from reference TRBV2 and TRBJ1-3, is EPEVTQTPSHQVTQMGQEVILRCVPISNHLYFYWYRQILGQKVEFLVSFYNNEISEKSEIFDDQFSVERPDGSNFTLKIRSTKLEDSAMYFCAKTGQGAGNTIYFGEGSWLTVV.

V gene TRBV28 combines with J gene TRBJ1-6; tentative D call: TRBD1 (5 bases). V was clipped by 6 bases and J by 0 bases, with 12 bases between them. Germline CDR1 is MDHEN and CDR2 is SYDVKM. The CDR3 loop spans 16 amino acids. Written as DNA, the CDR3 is TGTGCCAGCAGCCCCGCAGGGCACTCCTATAATTCACCCCTCCACTTT. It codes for CASSPAGHSYNSPLHF.

In DNA, the CDR3 is TGTGCCAGCAGCCCGAGTACCACAGATACGCAGTATTTT. Its protein product is CASSPSTTDTQYF. The chain recombines TRBV7-9 with TRBJ2-3; D gene ambiguous. Germline V gene data show CDR1 as SEHNR and CDR2 as FQNEAQ (reference sequence). CDR3 length: 13 residues. Trimming cost V 5 bases and J 2 bases, with 8 bases left between them.

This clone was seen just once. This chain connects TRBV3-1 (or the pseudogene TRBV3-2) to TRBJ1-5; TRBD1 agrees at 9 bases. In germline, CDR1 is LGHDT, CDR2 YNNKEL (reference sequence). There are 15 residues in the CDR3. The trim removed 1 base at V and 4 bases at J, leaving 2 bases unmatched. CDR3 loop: CASSQGQGGNQPQHF. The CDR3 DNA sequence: TGTGCCAGCAGCCAAGGACAGGGGGGTAATCAGCCCCAGCATTTT.

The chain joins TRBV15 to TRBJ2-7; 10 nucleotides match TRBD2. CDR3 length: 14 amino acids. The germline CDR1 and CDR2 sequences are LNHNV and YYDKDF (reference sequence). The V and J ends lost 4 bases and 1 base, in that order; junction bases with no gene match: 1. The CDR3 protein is CATSTGLASYEQYF. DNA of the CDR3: TGTGCCACCAGCACGGGACTAGCGTCCTACGAGCAGTACTTC.

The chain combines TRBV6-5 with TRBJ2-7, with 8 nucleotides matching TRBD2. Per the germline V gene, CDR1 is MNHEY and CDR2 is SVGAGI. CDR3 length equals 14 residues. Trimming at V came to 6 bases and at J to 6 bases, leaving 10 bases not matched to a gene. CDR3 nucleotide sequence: TGTGCCAGCAGCACCCTGACTAGCGCATCCGAGCAGTACTTC. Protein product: CASSTLTSASEQYF.

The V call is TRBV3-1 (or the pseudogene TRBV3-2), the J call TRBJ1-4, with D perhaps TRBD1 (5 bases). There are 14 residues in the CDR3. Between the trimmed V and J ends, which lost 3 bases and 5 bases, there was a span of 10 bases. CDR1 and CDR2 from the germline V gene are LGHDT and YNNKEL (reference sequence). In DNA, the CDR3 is TGTGCCAGCAGCCATGGGGGAAAGAATGAAAAACTGTTTTTT. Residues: CASSHGGKNEKLFF.

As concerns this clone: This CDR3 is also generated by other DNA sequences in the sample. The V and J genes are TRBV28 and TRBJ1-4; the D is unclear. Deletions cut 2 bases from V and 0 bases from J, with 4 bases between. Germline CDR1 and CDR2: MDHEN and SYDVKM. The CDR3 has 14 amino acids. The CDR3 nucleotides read TGTGCCAGCAGTTTAGGGGCAACTAATGAAAAACTGTTTTTT. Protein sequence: CASSLGATNEKLFF.

The CDR3 DNA sequence: TGTGCCAGCTGCGGGGCAGGGGTGACACAGATTTATGGCTACACCTTC. Protein sequence: CASCGAGVTQIYGYTF. The genes are TRBV28 and TRBJ1-2; tentative D call: TRBD1 (6 bases). Trimming shortened V by 8 bases and J by 5 bases, and 24 bases separated the two germline ends. The CDR3 extends over 16 amino acids. Per the germline V gene, CDR1 is MDHEN and CDR2 is SYDVKM.

This CDR3 is CASSGTANYGYTF. CDR3 nucleotides: TGTGCCAGCAGTGGGACAGCTAACTATGGCTACACCTTC. This chain joins TRBV6-2 or TRBV6-3 and TRBJ1-2; the match to TRBD1 covers 7 bases. The length of the CDR3 is 13 residues. The V and J ends lost 5 bases and 0 bases, in that order; junction bases with no gene match: 0. CDR1 is MNHEY and CDR2 is SVGEGT in the germline V gene.

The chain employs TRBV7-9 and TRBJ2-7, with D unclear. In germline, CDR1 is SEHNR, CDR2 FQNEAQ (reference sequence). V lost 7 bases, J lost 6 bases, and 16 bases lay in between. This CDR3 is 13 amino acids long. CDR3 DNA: TGTGCCAGCACAGATTCTACCATGCCCGAGCAGTACTTC. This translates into CASTDSTMPEQYF.

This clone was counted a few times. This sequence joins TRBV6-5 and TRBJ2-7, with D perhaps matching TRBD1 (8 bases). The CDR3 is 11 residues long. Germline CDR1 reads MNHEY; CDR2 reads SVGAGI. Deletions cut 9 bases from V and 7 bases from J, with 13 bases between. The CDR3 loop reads CASGQGGEQYF. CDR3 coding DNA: TGTGCCAGTGGACAGGGAGGGGAGCAGTACTTC.

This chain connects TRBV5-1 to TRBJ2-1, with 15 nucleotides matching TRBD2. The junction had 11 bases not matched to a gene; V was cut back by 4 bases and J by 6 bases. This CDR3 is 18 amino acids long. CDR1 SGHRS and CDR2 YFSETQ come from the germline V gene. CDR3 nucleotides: TGCGCCAGCAGCCCGGGACTAGCGGGGGGCCCCCGAGTCAATGAGCAGTTCTTC. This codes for CASSPGLAGGPRVNEQFF.

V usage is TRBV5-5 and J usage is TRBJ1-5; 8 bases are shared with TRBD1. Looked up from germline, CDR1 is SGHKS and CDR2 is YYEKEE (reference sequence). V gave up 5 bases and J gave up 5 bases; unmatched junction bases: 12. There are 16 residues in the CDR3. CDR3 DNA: TGTGCCAGCAGTGGGGGTCAGGGGGCTTGGGATCAGCCCCAGCATTTT. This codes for CASSGGQGAWDQPQHF.

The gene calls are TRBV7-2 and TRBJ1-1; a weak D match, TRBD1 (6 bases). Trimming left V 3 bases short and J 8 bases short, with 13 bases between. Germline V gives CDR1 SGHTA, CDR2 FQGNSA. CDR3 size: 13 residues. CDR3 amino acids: CASSLADRGEAFF. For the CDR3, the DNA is TGTGCCAGCAGCTTGGCGGACAGAGGAGAAGCTTTCTTT.

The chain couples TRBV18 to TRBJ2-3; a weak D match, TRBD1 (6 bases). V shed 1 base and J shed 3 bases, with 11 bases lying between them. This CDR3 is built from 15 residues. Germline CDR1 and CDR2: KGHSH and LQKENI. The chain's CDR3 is CASSPRWGQTDTQYF. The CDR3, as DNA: TGTGCCAGCTCACCACGGTGGGGGCAGACAGATACGCAGTATTTT.

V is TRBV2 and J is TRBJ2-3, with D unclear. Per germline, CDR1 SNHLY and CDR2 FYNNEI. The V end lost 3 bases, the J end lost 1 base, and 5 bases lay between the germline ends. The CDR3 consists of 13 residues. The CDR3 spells CASSDTGTDTQYF. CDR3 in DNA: TGTGCCAGCAGTGATACAGGCACAGATACGCAGTATTTT.

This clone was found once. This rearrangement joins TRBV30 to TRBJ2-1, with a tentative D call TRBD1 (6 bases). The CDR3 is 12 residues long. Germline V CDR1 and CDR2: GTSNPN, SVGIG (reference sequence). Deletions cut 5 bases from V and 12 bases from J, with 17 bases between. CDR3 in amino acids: CAWEGETAGQFF. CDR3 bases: TGTGCCTGGGAGGGGGAAACGGCGGGGCAGTTCTTC.

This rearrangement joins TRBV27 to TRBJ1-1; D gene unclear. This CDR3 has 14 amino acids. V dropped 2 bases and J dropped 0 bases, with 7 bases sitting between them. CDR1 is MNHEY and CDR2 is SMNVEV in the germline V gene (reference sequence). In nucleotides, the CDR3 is TGTGCCAGCAGTTTAGCTGGTTTGAACACTGAAGCTTTCTTT. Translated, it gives CASSLAGLNTEAFF.